This TCR beta chain was observed in a study of response to subunit inactivated influenza vaccine. Study-wide findings and caveats: It was suggested by the authors that few new T cells are recruited by each seasonal influenza vaccination.

From the RT-PCR reads, TCRdb called clonotypes with MiXCR, one entry per CDR3 protein. Seen here are 450,000 to 550,000 distinct CDR3 sequences, 25% observed once, and the top ten hold approximately 2%. Germline V CDR1 and CDR2: SGHAT, FQNNGV. Trimming pared 2 bases from V and 4 bases from J, leaving 12 bases between. CDR3 length equals 14 residues. This clonotype came up a few times. Its antigen is not known. The chain links TRBV11-2 to TRBJ2-7; D is unclear. Specimen: CD4+ T cells sorted from PBMCs, collected roughly 5 days after vaccination. This TCR came from a man aged 50 or older who received an inactivated influenza vaccine. The CDR3 sequence: CASSLTTSLYEQYF. DNA for the CDR3: TGTGCCAGCAGCTTAACTACGAGCCTTTACGAGCAGTACTTC. Drawing the rest from reference TRBV11-2 and TRBJ2-7, the complete variable domain is EAGVAQSPRYKIIEKRQSVAFWCNPISGHATLYWYQQILGQGPKLLIQFQNNGVVDDSQLPKDRFSAERLKGVDSTLKIQPAKLEDSAVYLCASSLTTSLYEQYFGPGTRLTVT.